These 18 T cell receptor beta chains were all obtained from the same sample, sequenced in a study of blood T cell repertoires in COVID-19. Generated by immunoSEQ multiplex PCR, the TCRdb table keeps only in-frame clones and is missing some. Of 500,000 or so clones in the sample, 75% to 90% are singletons; the top ten hold 0.7%. Source material: PBMCs or T cells enriched from blood (not recorded which). The receptors originated from a woman aged 18-29 years who had recovered from COVID-19.

This clone showed up just a few times. This chain links TRBV7-9 with TRBJ2-4; D possibly corresponds to TRBD1 (5 bases). Looked up from germline, CDR1 is SEHNR and CDR2 is FQNEAQ (reference sequence). This CDR3 is built from 13 residues. V lost 6 bases and J lost 10, with 16 bases in between. DNA of the CDR3: TGTGCCAGCAGTTATGACAGTATACAGATTCAGTACTTC. Protein sequence: CASSYDSIQIQYF. Together with reference TRBV7-9 and TRBJ2-4, the CDR3 gives the full variable domain: DTGVSQNPRHKITKRGQNVTFRCDPISEHNRLYWYRQTLGQGPEFLTYFQNEAQLEKSRLLSDRFSAERPKGSFSTLEIQRTEQGDSAMYLCASSYDSIQIQYFGAGTRLSVL.

The rearrangement joins TRBV2 to TRBJ2-5; 10 bases are a match to TRBD2. The germline gives CDR1 SNHLY, CDR2 FYNNEI. This CDR3 is 16 amino acids long. Germline trimming cut 5 bases from V and 4 bases from J; bases unmatched to any gene: 10. CDR3 coding DNA: TGTGCCAGCAGTTCCCCGGAGCGGGGGGGCCGAGAGACCCAGTACTTC. It encodes CASSSPERGGRETQYF.

V is TRBV27 and J is TRBJ2-1, with TRBD2 identical over 7 bases. J lost 0 bases, V lost 7 bases, and 9 bases had no gene match. CDR1 MNHEY and CDR2 SMNVEV come from the germline V gene (reference sequence). CDR3 size: 16 residues. CDR3 nucleotides: TGTGCCAGCATCCCTGGGGGGGGAAGCTCCTACAATGAGCAGTTCTTC. Its translation: CASIPGGGSSYNEQFF.

This clone occurred a few times. This chain links TRBV5-1 with TRBJ2-5, with 7 nucleotides matching TRBD2. The ends lost 5 bases at V and 3 bases at J; junction bases unmatched: 7. CDR3 length: 14 residues. Germline CDR1 and CDR2: SGHRS and YFSETQ. CDR3 loop: CASRRRSGEETQYF. The DNA of the CDR3 is TGCGCCAGCAGGAGAAGGAGCGGGGAAGAGACCCAGTACTTC.

About this clone itself: Other nucleotide sequences in the sample specify the same CDR3. The genes are TRBV5-4 and TRBJ1-2; tentative D call: TRBD1 (5 bases). Germline CDR1 is SGHNT and CDR2 is YYREEE (reference sequence). CDR3 length: 13 amino acids. V was clipped by 0 bases and J by 2 bases, with 5 bases between them. CDR3 amino acids: CASSLDRNYGYTF. The CDR3 bases are TGTGCCAGCAGCTTGGACAGGAACTATGGCTACACCTTC.

The chain employs TRBV2 and TRBJ1-6; D is ambiguous. Germline CDR1 SNHLY, CDR2 FYNNEI. The CDR3 consists of 15 residues. V was cut by 5 bases and J by 0 bases, with 8 bases left in between. This chain's CDR3 is CASSLYSSYNSPLHF. The CDR3 region has the DNA TGTGCCAGCAGTCTTTACAGCTCCTATAATTCACCCCTCCACTTT.

The DNA of the CDR3 is TGTGCCAGCAGTTACCGTCCGGGACTAGCGACAGATACGCAGTATTTT. Protein sequence: CASSYRPGLATDTQYF. V and J are TRBV6-5 and TRBJ2-3; TRBD2 matches at 10 bases. CDR3 length equals 16 residues. The ends lost 2 bases at V and 3 bases at J; junction bases unmatched: 5. CDR1 and CDR2 (germline): MNHEY, SVGAGI.

This rearrangement joins TRBV28 to TRBJ1-5, with 7 bases matching TRBD1. In germline, CDR1 is MDHEN, CDR2 SYDVKM. Losses at the gene ends were 6 bases for V and 2 bases for J; bases not matched to a gene: 4. CDR3 length: 14 residues. The CDR3 loop is CASRLGGGNQPQHF. CDR3 DNA: TGTGCCAGCAGATTAGGGGGCGGCAATCAGCCCCAGCATTTT.

The gene calls are TRBV2 and TRBJ1-5; TRBD1 agrees at 7 bases. The length of the CDR3 is 14 residues. Trimming took 2 bases from V and 8 from J; bases not matched to a gene: 6. Germline V gene data show CDR1 as SNHLY and CDR2 as FYNNEI. The CDR3 sequence: CASSETGTVKPQHF. In DNA form, the CDR3 reads TGTGCCAGCAGTGAAACCGGGACAGTTAAGCCCCAGCATTTT.

The chain recombines TRBV10-1 with TRBJ2-2, with D maybe TRBD2 (5 bases). This CDR3 is 14 amino acids long. Germline-derived CDR1 and CDR2 are WNHNN and SYGVQD (reference sequence). Trimming removed 8 bases at V and 5 bases at J, with 15 bases between. CDR3 in amino acids: CASSPGRGTGELFF. In DNA form, the CDR3 reads TGCGCCAGCTCTCCGGGCAGAGGGACCGGGGAGCTGTTTTTT.

This clone has ten or more counts. The CDR3 spells CASSRTGVTNWTNEKLFF. The CDR3 DNA follows: TGTGCCAGCAGCAGGACAGGGGTTACGAACTGGACTAATGAAAAACTGTTTTTT. This chain connects TRBV2 to TRBJ1-4; 9 bases are shared with TRBD1. V was clipped by 6 bases and J by 2 bases; unmatched bases: 13. CDR1 SNHLY and CDR2 FYNNEI come from the germline V gene. The CDR3 runs 18 residues.

This clone has just one count. The genes are TRBV20-1 and TRBJ2-3; 10 bases fit TRBD1. The germline CDR1 and CDR2 sequences are DFQATT and SNEGSKA (reference sequence). The CDR3 runs to 17 residues. V was clipped by 3 bases and J by 3 bases; unmatched bases: 12. The CDR3 is CSASTGTGDYETDTQYF. CDR3 DNA: TGCAGTGCTAGTACCGGGACAGGGGACTATGAAACAGATACGCAGTATTTT.

The CDR3 DNA reads TGTGCCAGCAACCCGGGATACCAAGAGACCCAGTACTTC. This codes for CASNPGYQETQYF. The rearrangement joins TRBV5-4 to TRBJ2-5; TRBD2 might be the D (5 bases). The CDR3 length is 13 residues. Trimming pared 6 bases from V and 0 bases from J, leaving 9 bases between. Germline V CDR1 and CDR2: SGHNT, YYREEE (reference sequence).

CDR3 region: CASSPETGVHQPQHF. CDR3 coding DNA: TGCGCCAGCAGCCCCGAAACAGGGGTTCATCAGCCCCAGCATTTT. The chain recombines TRBV4-1 with TRBJ1-5, with 7 bases lining up with TRBD1. The germline V gene encodes CDR1 MGHRA and CDR2 YSYEKL. V lost 4 bases, J lost 5 bases, and 8 bases stayed unmatched. The CDR3 covers 15 residues.

J is TRBJ1-2 and V is TRBV30; D remains unclear. Trimming pared 0 bases from V and 8 bases from J, leaving 10 bases between. Per the germline V gene, CDR1 is GTSNPN and CDR2 is SVGIG (reference sequence). The CDR3 runs 12 residues. CDR3 protein: CAWSVGPGGYTF. CDR3 sequence (DNA): TGTGCCTGGAGTGTCGGTCCAGGAGGCTACACCTTC.

CDR3 nucleotide sequence: TGTGCCAGCAGCCTGATACAGGGGGACTATGGCTACACCTTC. Translation: CASSLIQGDYGYTF. This chain links TRBV7-9 with TRBJ1-2; the match to TRBD1 covers 8 bases. The CDR3 length is 14 residues. V shed 5 bases and J 3 bases; nucleotides not matched to a gene: 5. Per germline, CDR1 SEHNR and CDR2 FQNEAQ (reference sequence).

The chain joins TRBV5-4 to TRBJ2-3; possible D gene TRBD2, 7 bases. Germline CDR1 is SGHNT and CDR2 is YYREEE (reference sequence). Trimming removed 2 bases from V and 3 bases from J, with 13 bases in between. The length of the CDR3 is 15 residues. The CDR3 bases are TGTGCCAGCAGCTTTAGGGGGGGGGTAACAGATACGCAGTATTTT. Its translation: CASSFRGGVTDTQYF.

This clone was seen only a few times. V is TRBV28 and J is TRBJ1-5; no reliable D call. The V end was cut by 6 bases, the J end by 2 bases, with 14 bases between. In germline, CDR1 is MDHEN, CDR2 SYDVKM. The CDR3 is made up of 15 amino acids. The CDR3 region is CASSRPLEGNQPQHF. Written as DNA, the CDR3 is TGTGCCAGCAGCCGACCACTCGAGGGCAATCAGCCCCAGCATTTT.